This entry features one T cell receptor beta chain sequence. Its antigen is undetermined. The germline V gene encodes CDR1 SGHNT and CDR2 YYREEE (reference sequence). The CDR3 sequence is 15 residues long. Trimming cost V 4 bases and J 5 bases; bases outside gene matches: 7. This specimen belongs to a study of cytomegalovirus exposure and HLA in healthy donors. Notes on the study in general: Using the classifier, cytomegalovirus status was reportedly diagnosed with high specificity and sensitivity. Most TCR sequences showed up rarely, but some public TCRs showed up in many donors. Cytomegalovirus association was listed for about 170 TCR beta chains. Within the approximately 130 validation repertoires, first-cohort TCR clusters tended to co-occur, according to a later analysis.

Only in-frame clones appear in the TCRdb table, and some are missing; sequencing was by immunoSEQ multiplex PCR. In the table there are fewer than 400,000 clones, approximately 91% of which are singletons. The chain links TRBV5-4 to TRBJ1-4, with 8 bases matching TRBD1. The specimen sequenced was PBMCs. This TCR was sampled from a man under 40 in good health and CMV-seronegative. In DNA, the CDR3 is TGTGCCAGCAGCCGGTCGACAGGGGTAAATGAAAAACTGTTTTTT. Translating it yields CASSRSTGVNEKLFF.